This section outlines one T cell receptor (beta chain) sequence together with its context. The sample belongs to a study of blood T cell repertoires in COVID-19. Whole-study context: Sources were T cells, B-cell-depleted T cells, or PBMCs; the material itself was cDNA or gDNA.

The germline V gene has CDR1 SGHNT and CDR2 YYREEE (reference sequence). The CDR3 sequence is 12 residues long. The ends were cut back, 4 bases at V and 5 bases at J, with 8 bases in the middle. Sequencing used immunoSEQ multiplex PCR; TCRdb keeps in-frame clones, though not all of them. This table holds over 200,000 clones, more than 75% found once. The chain uses TRBV5-4 and TRBJ2-3; D might be TRBD2 (6 bases). The TCR comes from a woman aged 25 to 45 who had recovered from COVID-19. Sequencing input: peripheral blood. CDR3: CASSRRGDTQYF. The CDR3 region has the DNA TGTGCCAGCAGCAGGCGGGGAGATACGCAGTATTTT.